A few counts support the clone carrying this T cell receptor (beta chain). Its antigen is unidentified. Produced via immunoSEQ multiplex PCR; TCRdb's table is partial and in-frame only. The sample includes about 43,000 clones, approximately 88% of them seen just once. The time point: week 23, last vaccination. Topical imiquimod accompanied each vaccine dose, which consisted of 300 ug of mutant IDH1 20-mer peptide. This sample is part of a study of a mutant IDH1 vaccine in newly diagnosed glioma. As for the study in general: Eight vaccine doses were administered to patients at weeks 1, 3, 5, 7, 11, 15, 19 and 23. Patients got radiotherapy, temozolomide, or both beforehand, and most got both. The sex distribution of treated patients was 62.5% male and about 38% female, with a mean age of 40.4 years.

The CDR3 covers 12 residues. Per the germline V gene, CDR1 is MNHEY and CDR2 is SMNVEV (reference sequence). Deletions cut 4 bases from V and 5 bases from J, with 7 bases between. Study-wide points: Immune responses induced by vaccination arose in about 93% of the patients.

The J gene is TRBJ2-3, the V gene TRBV27; D is unresolved. This receptor was identified in a woman under 30 with glioma. Some clones in this sample may be carry-over from other donors' samples. This specimen was PBMCs, taken from a glioma patient whose treatment included an IDH1 peptide vaccine. The CDR3 sequence: CASSSTLDTQYF. DNA for the CDR3: TGTGCCAGCAGTTCCACCCTAGATACGCAGTATTTT.